Following are 8 T cell receptor beta chains from one sample sequenced in a study of neoadjuvant anti-PD-1 for oral cavity cancer. Sequencing used immunoSEQ multiplex PCR; TCRdb keeps in-frame clones, though not all of them. The sample carries about 68,000 clones, 70% to 90% recorded once. Time point noted: after neoadjuvant nivolumab, at surgical resection. The specimen was PBMCs, collected after nivolumab (anti-PD-1) treatment. Receptors originate from a person aged 40-85 years with oral cavity squamous cell carcinoma.

This clone was seen a few times. The chain links TRBV5-4 to TRBJ2-1; 7 bases align to TRBD2. Trimming removed 0 bases from V and 2 bases from J; junction bases left unmatched: 2. Germline V lookup: CDR1 SGHNT, CDR2 YYREEE (reference sequence). This CDR3 has 15 amino acids. The CDR3 sequence is CASSLDAGAYNEQFF. CDR3 nucleotide sequence: TGTGCCAGCAGCTTGGACGCGGGGGCCTACAATGAGCAGTTCTTC.

The J gene is TRBJ1-2, the V gene TRBV6-5, with D tentatively TRBD1 (6 bases). Trimming took 5 bases from V and 4 from J, leaving 11 bases between them. From germline, CDR1 is MNHEY and CDR2 SVGAGI. There are 13 residues in the CDR3. In DNA form, the CDR3 reads TGTGCCAGCAGTGGATACAGGGTCTATGGCTACACCTTC. Amino acids: CASSGYRVYGYTF.

The chain carries TRBV5-1 and TRBJ2-3, with D possibly being TRBD2 (5 bases). Trimming stripped 0 bases from V and 4 bases from J, with 12 bases between. The germline V gene has CDR1 SGHRS and CDR2 YFSETQ. The CDR3 spans 15 residues. In nucleotides, the CDR3 is TGCGCCAGCAGCTTGGTTCTAGGACTGTCAGATACGCAGTATTTT. Residues: CASSLVLGLSDTQYF.

The rearrangement links TRBV10-3 to TRBJ2-1, with 14 bases lining up with TRBD2. The V and J ends lost 10 bases and 8 bases, in that order; junction bases with no gene match: 10. In germline, CDR1 is ENHRY, CDR2 SYGVKD. CDR3 length: 15 amino acids. In DNA form, the CDR3 reads TGTGCCACCAAAGAGGGACTAGCGGGAGTGGATGAGCAGTTCTTC. Residues: CATKEGLAGVDEQFF.

The count of this clone is one. The J gene is TRBJ2-7, the V gene TRBV6-5; D might be TRBD2 (5 bases). Trimming shortened V by 7 bases and J by 3 bases, and 10 bases separated the two germline ends. The CDR3 runs to 12 residues. The germline CDR1 and CDR2 sequences are MNHEY and SVGAGI. CDR3: CASTSGFYEQYF. CDR3 DNA: TGTGCCAGCACCTCGGGGTTCTACGAGCAGTACTTC.

V usage is TRBV5-1 and J usage is TRBJ2-7, with 8 positions matching TRBD1. Germline-derived CDR1 and CDR2 are SGHRS and YFSETQ. CDR3 length: 15 residues. The V and J ends lost 2 bases and 4 bases, in that order; junction bases with no gene match: 8. Here the CDR3 reads CASSFGSGGGYEQYF. The CDR3 DNA sequence: TGCGCCAGCAGCTTTGGGTCAGGGGGCGGGTACGAGCAGTACTTC.

The chain combines TRBV19 with TRBJ1-5, with D unresolved. CDR3 size: 12 residues. With 3 bases removed from V and 6 bases from J, the gap between germline ends came to 6 bases. The V gene's germline CDR1 is LNHDA and CDR2 SQIVND (reference sequence). This CDR3 reads CASSMGFQPQHF. As DNA, the CDR3 is TGTGCCAGTAGTATGGGATTTCAGCCCCAGCATTTT.

V usage is TRBV5-4 and J usage is TRBJ2-3; no clear D gene. The length of the CDR3 is 12 residues. Per germline, CDR1 SGHNT and CDR2 YYREEE (reference sequence). Trimming removed 4 bases at V and 1 base at J, with 4 bases between. DNA of the CDR3: TGTGCCAGCAGCCCAGGCACAGATACGCAGTATTTT. Translation: CASSPGTDTQYF. The whole variable domain, remainder taken from reference TRBV5-4 and TRBJ2-3, is ETGVTQSPTHLIKTRGQQVTLRCSSQSGHNTVSWYQQALGQGPQFIFQYYREEENGRGNFPPRFSGLQFPNYSSELNVNALELDDSALYLCASSPGTDTQYFGPGTRLTVL.